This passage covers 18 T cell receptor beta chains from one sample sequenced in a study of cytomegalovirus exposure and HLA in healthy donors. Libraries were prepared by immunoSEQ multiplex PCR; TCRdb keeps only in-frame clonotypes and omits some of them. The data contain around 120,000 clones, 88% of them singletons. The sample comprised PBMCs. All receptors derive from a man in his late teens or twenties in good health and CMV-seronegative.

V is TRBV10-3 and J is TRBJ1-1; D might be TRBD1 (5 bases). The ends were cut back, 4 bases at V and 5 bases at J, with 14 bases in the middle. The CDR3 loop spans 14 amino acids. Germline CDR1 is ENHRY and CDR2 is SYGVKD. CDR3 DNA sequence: TGTGCCATCAGTGTAAAGGGGCGCCGGACTGAAGCTTTCTTT. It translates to CAISVKGRRTEAFF.

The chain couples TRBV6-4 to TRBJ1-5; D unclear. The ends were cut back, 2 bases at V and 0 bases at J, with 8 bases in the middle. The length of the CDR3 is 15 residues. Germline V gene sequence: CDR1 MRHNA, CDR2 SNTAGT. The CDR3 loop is CASSDETPSNQPQHF. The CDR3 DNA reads TGTGCCAGCAGTGACGAGACACCTAGCAATCAGCCCCAGCATTTT.

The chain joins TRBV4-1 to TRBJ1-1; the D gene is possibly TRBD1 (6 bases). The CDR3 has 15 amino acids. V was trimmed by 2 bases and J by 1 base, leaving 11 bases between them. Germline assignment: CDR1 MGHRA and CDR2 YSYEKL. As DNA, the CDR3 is TGCGCCAGCAGCCAATTCGTGACAGGGAACACTGAAGCTTTCTTT. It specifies CASSQFVTGNTEAFF.

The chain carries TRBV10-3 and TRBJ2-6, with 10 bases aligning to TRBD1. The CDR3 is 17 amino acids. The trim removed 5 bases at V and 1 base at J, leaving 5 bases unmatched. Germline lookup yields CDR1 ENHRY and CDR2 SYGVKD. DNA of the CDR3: TGTGCCATCAGTCCGGGACAGGGGTATTCTGGGGCCAACGTCCTGACTTTC. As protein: CAISPGQGYSGANVLTF.

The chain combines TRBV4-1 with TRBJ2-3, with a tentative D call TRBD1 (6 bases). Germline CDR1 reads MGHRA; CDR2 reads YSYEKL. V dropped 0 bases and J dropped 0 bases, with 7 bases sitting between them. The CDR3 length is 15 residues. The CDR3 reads CASSQEQGSTDTQYF. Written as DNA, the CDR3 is TGCGCCAGCAGCCAAGAACAGGGAAGCACAGATACGCAGTATTTT.

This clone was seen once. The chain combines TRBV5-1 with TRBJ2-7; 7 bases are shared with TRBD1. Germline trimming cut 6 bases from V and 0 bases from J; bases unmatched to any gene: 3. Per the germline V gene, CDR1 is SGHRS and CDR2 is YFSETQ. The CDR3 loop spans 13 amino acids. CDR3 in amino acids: CASTRDSSYEQYF. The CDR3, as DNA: TGCGCCAGCACCCGGGACAGCTCCTACGAGCAGTACTTC.

As DNA, the CDR3 is TGTGCCAGCAGATCAGGGTTTTCTAGCAATGAGCAGTTCTTC. This encodes CASRSGFSSNEQFF. The V call is TRBV7-2, the J call TRBJ2-1; the D gene is possibly TRBD1 (5 bases). The germline gives CDR1 SGHTA, CDR2 FQGNSA. Trimming stripped 6 bases from V and 6 bases from J, with 15 bases between. The CDR3 loop spans 14 amino acids.

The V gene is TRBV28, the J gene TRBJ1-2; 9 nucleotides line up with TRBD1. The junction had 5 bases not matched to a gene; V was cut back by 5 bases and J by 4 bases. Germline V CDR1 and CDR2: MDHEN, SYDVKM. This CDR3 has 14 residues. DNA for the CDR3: TGTGCCAGCAGTAAAGACAGGGGGTCCTATGGCTACACCTTC. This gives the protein CASSKDRGSYGYTF.

The CDR3 loop is CSARTGPEAFF. CDR3 DNA: TGCAGTGCTAGAACAGGGCCTGAAGCTTTCTTT. This chain connects TRBV20-1 to TRBJ1-1; a possible D gene is TRBD1 (6 bases). This CDR3 spans 11 amino acids. The V gene lost 2 bases and the J gene lost 6 bases, with 7 bases spanning the gap. Germline CDR1 and CDR2: DFQATT and SNEGSKA (reference sequence).

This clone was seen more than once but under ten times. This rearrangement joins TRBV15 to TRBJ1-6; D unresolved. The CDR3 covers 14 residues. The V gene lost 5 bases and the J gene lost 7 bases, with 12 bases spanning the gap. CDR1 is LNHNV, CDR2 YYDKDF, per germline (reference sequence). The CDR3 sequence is CATSRDPGNSPLHF. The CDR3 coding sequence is TGTGCCACCAGCCGCGACCCGGGGAATTCACCCCTCCACTTT.

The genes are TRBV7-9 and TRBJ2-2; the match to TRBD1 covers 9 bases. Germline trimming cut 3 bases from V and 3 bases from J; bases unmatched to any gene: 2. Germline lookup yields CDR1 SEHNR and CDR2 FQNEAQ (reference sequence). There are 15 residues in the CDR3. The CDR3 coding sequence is TGTGCCAGCAGCTTGGGACAGGGAGACACCGGGGAGCTGTTTTTT. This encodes CASSLGQGDTGELFF.

CDR3 bases: TGTGCCAGTAGTGACCCCGGGACAGGGAACACTGAAGCTTTCTTT. Translating it yields CASSDPGTGNTEAFF. The chain employs TRBV19 and TRBJ1-1; the match to TRBD1 covers 8 bases. V shed 5 bases, J shed 1 base, and the junction held 6 bases outside the gene matches. The CDR3 spans 15 residues. Germline-derived CDR1 and CDR2 are LNHDA and SQIVND (reference sequence).

The DNA for the CDR3 is TGTGCCAGCAGTAAAGAGAGGGTGGGGATTTCCTATGGCTACACCTTC. It is translated as CASSKERVGISYGYTF. This sequence joins TRBV28 and TRBJ1-2, with no clear D. Germline CDR1 MDHEN, CDR2 SYDVKM. Trimming took off 5 bases at V and 4 bases at J, with 20 bases between the two ends. This CDR3 spans 16 amino acids.

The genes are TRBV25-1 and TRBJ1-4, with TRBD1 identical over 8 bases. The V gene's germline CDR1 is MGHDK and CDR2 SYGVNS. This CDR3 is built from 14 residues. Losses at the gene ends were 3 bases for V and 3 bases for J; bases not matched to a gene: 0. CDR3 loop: CASSDRGPNEKLFF. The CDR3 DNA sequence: TGTGCCAGCAGTGACAGGGGGCCTAATGAAAAACTGTTTTTT.

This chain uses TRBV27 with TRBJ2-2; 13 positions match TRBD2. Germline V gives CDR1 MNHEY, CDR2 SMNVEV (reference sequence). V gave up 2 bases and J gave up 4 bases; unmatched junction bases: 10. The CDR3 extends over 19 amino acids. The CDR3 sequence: CASSLRGLAGVGVTGELFF. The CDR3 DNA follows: TGTGCCAGCAGTTTACGAGGACTAGCGGGAGTCGGTGTCACCGGGGAGCTGTTTTTT.

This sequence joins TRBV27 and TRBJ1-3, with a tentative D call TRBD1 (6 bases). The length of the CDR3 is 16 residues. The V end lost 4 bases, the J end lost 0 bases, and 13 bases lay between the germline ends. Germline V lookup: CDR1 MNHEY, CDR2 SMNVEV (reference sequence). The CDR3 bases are TGTGCCAGCAGTTCCTATCCGACAGGCTCTGGAAACACCATATATTTT. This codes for CASSSYPTGSGNTIYF.

CDR3: CATSRLLSGNRELFF. In DNA form, the CDR3 reads TGTGCCACCAGCAGACTTTTAAGCGGGAACCGGGAGCTGTTTTTT. V gene TRBV15 combines with J gene TRBJ2-2, with 7 nucleotides matching TRBD2. Looked up from germline, CDR1 is LNHNV and CDR2 is YYDKDF (reference sequence). The CDR3 has 15 residues. V dropped 2 bases and J dropped 9; count of bases not matched to a gene: 9.

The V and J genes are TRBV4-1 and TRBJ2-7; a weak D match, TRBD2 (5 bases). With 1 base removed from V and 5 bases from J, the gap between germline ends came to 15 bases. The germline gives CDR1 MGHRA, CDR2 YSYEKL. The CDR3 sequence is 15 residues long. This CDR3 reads CASSQGAWESDEQYF. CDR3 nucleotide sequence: TGCGCCAGCAGCCAAGGGGCGTGGGAGTCCGACGAGCAGTACTTC.